Listed here are 8 T cell receptor beta chains from one sample, sequenced in a study of post-analysis software for immune sequencing data. Study-level results: A handful of TRBV segments were significantly more frequent in patients than in controls. TRBV5-6, TRBV5-1 and TRBV20-1 were among these segments.

TCR beta libraries were prepared from cDNA with unique molecular identifiers. Each CDR3 protein is one row after TCRdb ran MiXCR on the PCR reads. The sample holds roughly 800,000 distinct CDR3 sequences, about 27% seen once. These receptors are not linked to any known antigen. The sample was blood. These receptors were collected from a girl aged 10 to 17 with multiple sclerosis.

The chain recombines TRBV7-2 with TRBJ2-3, with 9 bases identical to TRBD2. The CDR3 consists of 16 residues. Trimming cost V 2 bases and J 5 bases; bases outside gene matches: 8. Germline-derived CDR1 and CDR2 are SGHTA and FQGNSA. CDR3 nucleotides: TGTGCCAGCAGCTTAAGGGGACTAGCCGGGTTAGATACGCAGTATTTT. Its translation is CASSLRGLAGLDTQYF.

This chain links TRBV7-9 with TRBJ1-1; 8 nucleotides agree with TRBD1. The CDR3 is 13 residues long. Germline trimming cut 5 bases from V and 5 bases from J; bases unmatched to any gene: 4. Germline V lookup: CDR1 SEHNR, CDR2 FQNEAQ (reference sequence). As DNA, the CDR3 is TGTGCCAGCAGCGCCAGGGGGCCAACTGAAGCTTTCTTT. This translates into CASSARGPTEAFF.

In its sample, this clonotype was seen many times. V and J are TRBV29-1 and TRBJ2-3; TRBD1 matches at 7 bases. After removal of 7 bases from V and 1 base from J, the junction contained 8 bases not matched to a gene. Germline V CDR1 and CDR2: SQVTM, ANQGSEA. The CDR3 loop spans 14 amino acids. CDR3 protein: CSGKTGIRTDTQYF. In DNA, the CDR3 is TGCAGCGGCAAGACAGGGATTCGCACAGATACGCAGTATTTT.

This clonotype occurred a few times. V and J are TRBV7-2 and TRBJ1-3; no firm D call. CDR1 and CDR2 (germline): SGHTA, FQGNSA. The germline V and J ends were trimmed by 0 bases and 0 bases, with 9 bases remaining between them. The CDR3 extends over 16 amino acids. The CDR3 DNA follows: TGTGCCAGCAGCTTAGCCCCTTCCAGCTCTGGAAACACCATATATTTT. Amino acid sequence: CASSLAPSSSGNTIYF. Using reference TRBV7-2 and TRBJ1-3 for the parts outside the CDR3, the full variable domain is GAGVSQSPSNKVTEKGKDVELRCDPISGHTALYWYRQSLGQGLEFLIYFQGNSAPDKSGLPSDRFSAERTGGSVSTLTIQRTQQEDSAVYLCASSLAPSSSGNTIYFGEGSWLTVV.

This chain links TRBV7-2 with TRBJ2-1, with TRBD2 identical over 10 bases. Germline V gene lookup returns CDR1 SGHTA and CDR2 FQGNSA. CDR3 length: 18 residues. The V gene end was trimmed by 4 bases and the J gene end by 6 bases; junction bases not matched to a gene: 15. The CDR3 bases are TGTGCCAGCAGCTCCTCCAGAAACCCTAGCGGGAGATCCAATGAGCAGTTCTTC. It specifies CASSSSRNPSGRSNEQFF.

The chain carries TRBV7-2 and TRBJ1-5; possible D gene TRBD1, 5 bases. Trimming pared 3 bases from V and 3 bases from J, leaving 9 bases between. This CDR3 has 14 residues. Germline V CDR1 and CDR2: SGHTA, FQGNSA. This CDR3 is CASSFKGTNQPQHF. The CDR3 nucleotides read TGTGCCAGCAGCTTCAAGGGGACCAATCAGCCCCAGCATTTT.

This clonotype appeared a few times. J is TRBJ2-3 and V is TRBV6-1; D is perhaps TRBD1 or TRBD2 (6 bases each). Germline lookup yields CDR1 MNHNS and CDR2 SASEGT. Trimming removed 2 bases from V and 2 bases from J, with 17 bases in between. This CDR3 has 17 amino acids. CDR3 DNA: TGTGCCAGCAGTGAACAACCGACGGGGGCCACCACAGATACGCAGTATTTT. Its translation is CASSEQPTGATTDTQYF.

This clonotype appeared once. This rearrangement joins TRBV28 to TRBJ1-4, with TRBD1 matching over 7 bases. Germline CDR1 MDHEN, CDR2 SYDVKM. This CDR3 spans 16 amino acids. J gave up 8 bases and V 3 bases, and 12 bases lay outside the gene matches. The CDR3 reads CASSFFGTALKEKLFF. The CDR3 nucleotides read TGTGCCAGCAGTTTTTTCGGGACAGCGCTTAAGGAAAAACTGTTTTTT.